The 30 T cell receptor beta chains below come from one sample, sequenced in a study of blood T cell repertoires in COVID-19. Data came from immunoSEQ multiplex PCR; TCRdb stores just in-frame clones and leaves some out. Of some 150,000 clones in the sample, around 91% are singletons; the top ten hold 15%. The sample taken for sequencing was peripheral blood. These receptors were collected from a woman between 40 and 55 years old with acute or convalescent COVID-19.

This clone was picked up a small number of times. The chain joins TRBV5-1 to TRBJ1-3; 8 bases align to TRBD1. The V and J ends lost 0 bases and 3 bases, in that order; junction bases with no gene match: 2. The CDR3 covers 15 residues. Germline CDR1 is SGHRS and CDR2 is YFSETQ. The CDR3 loop reads CASSLGRGLGNTIYF. The CDR3 DNA reads as TGCGCCAGCAGCTTGGGCAGGGGGCTTGGAAACACCATATATTTT. Filled out from reference TRBV5-1 and TRBJ1-3, the complete variable domain reads KAGVTQTPRYLIKTRGQQVTLSCSPISGHRSVSWYQQTPGQGLQFLFEYFSETQRNKGNFPGRFSGRQFSNSRSEMNVSTLELGDSALYLCASSLGRGLGNTIYFGEGSWLTVV.

The V call is TRBV28, the J call TRBJ1-2, with D perhaps TRBD1 (5 bases). Deletions cut 11 bases from V and 0 bases from J, with 10 bases between. CDR1 is MDHEN, CDR2 SYDVKM, per germline. This CDR3 spans 12 amino acids. CDR3 protein: CAAAGANYGYTF. The DNA of the CDR3 is TGTGCCGCCGCGGGGGCTAACTATGGCTACACCTTC.

The rearrangement joins TRBV12-3 or TRBV12-4 to TRBJ2-7; no clear D gene. The V end lost 5 bases, the J end lost 6 bases, and 11 bases lay between the germline ends. The CDR3 sequence is 12 residues long. The CDR3 is CASSAFGGEQYF. The CDR3 DNA is TGTGCCAGCAGTGCCTTCGGCGGCGAGCAGTACTTC.

V usage is TRBV29-1 and J usage is TRBJ2-1; D gene unclear. The V and J ends lost 7 bases and 3 bases respectively, with 7 bases between them. Germline-derived CDR1 and CDR2 are SQVTM and ANQGSEA. The length of the CDR3 is 11 residues. The CDR3 sequence: CSAEVYNEQFF. The CDR3 DNA sequence: TGCAGCGCCGAGGTCTACAATGAGCAGTTCTTC.

The chain carries TRBV2 and TRBJ1-5; 7 bases align to TRBD1. CDR1 is SNHLY and CDR2 is FYNNEI in the germline V gene. The CDR3 contains 15 residues. Germline trimming cut 7 bases from V and 0 bases from J; bases unmatched to any gene: 6. The CDR3 coding sequence is TGTGCCAGCATTGCGGGACAGTATAGCAATCAGCCCCAGCATTTT. As protein: CASIAGQYSNQPQHF.

The chain uses TRBV13 and TRBJ2-2; a weak D match, TRBD1 (6 bases). The CDR3 covers 19 residues. Trimming stripped 0 bases from V and 1 base from J, with 18 bases between. Germline V lookup: CDR1 PRHDT, CDR2 FYEKMQ (reference sequence). The CDR3 nucleotides read TGTGCCAGCAGCTTAGGCCTTGGGACACCCACCATGAACACCGGGGAGCTGTTTTTT. Its protein is CASSLGLGTPTMNTGELFF.

This chain joins TRBV12-5 and TRBJ2-7; 8 positions agree with TRBD2. The length of the CDR3 is 15 residues. Germline assignment: CDR1 LGHNT and CDR2 FRNRAP. The ends lost 6 bases at V and 2 bases at J; junction bases unmatched: 9. CDR3 sequence reads: CASGPPAGGPYEQYF. DNA of the CDR3: TGTGCTAGTGGCCCGCCCGCGGGAGGTCCCTACGAGCAGTACTTC.

The chain links TRBV6-5 to TRBJ2-7; D gene unclear. CDR3 length: 13 amino acids. The germline V and J ends were trimmed by 6 bases and 3 bases, with 12 bases remaining between them. Looked up from germline, CDR1 is MNHEY and CDR2 is SVGAGI. The CDR3 region is CASRAETYYEQYF. CDR3 coding DNA: TGTGCCAGCAGGGCGGAAACGTACTACGAGCAGTACTTC.

J is TRBJ2-7 and V is TRBV14; a weak D match, TRBD2 (6 bases). This CDR3 contains 13 residues. V was shortened by 6 bases and J by 7 bases, with 16 bases between the two germline ends. The germline CDR1 and CDR2 sequences are SGHDN and FVKESK. CDR3 nucleotides: TGTGCCAGCAGTCAGACGGGGGTTGGTGAGCAGTACTTC. Translation gives CASSQTGVGEQYF.

The chain uses TRBV5-6 and TRBJ2-7; no definite D call. The germline V gene has CDR1 SGHDT and CDR2 YYEEEE. The CDR3 sequence is 11 residues long. The V end lost 4 bases, the J end lost 4 bases, and 6 bases lay between the germline ends. The CDR3 is CASSTLYEQYF. The CDR3, as DNA: TGTGCCAGCAGCACATTATACGAGCAGTACTTC. Variable domain in full (rest from reference TRBV5-6 and TRBJ2-7): DAGVTQSPTHLIKTRGQQVTLRCSPKSGHDTVSWYQQALGQGPQFIFQYYEEEERQRGNFPDRFSGHQFPNYSSELNVNALLLGDSALYLCASSTLYEQYFGPGTRLTVT.

V and J are TRBV7-9 and TRBJ2-2; a weak D match, TRBD1 (5 bases). The CDR3 totals 10 residues. Germline-derived CDR1 and CDR2 are SEHNR and FQNEAQ (reference sequence). This CDR3 reads CAKGTGELFF. DNA of the CDR3: TGTGCGAAGGGGACCGGGGAGCTGTTTTTT. Together with reference TRBV7-9 and TRBJ2-2, the CDR3 gives the full variable domain: DTGVSQNPRHKITKRGQNVTFRCDPISEHNRLYWYRQTLGQGPEFLTYFQNEAQLEKSRLLSDRFSAERPKGSFSTLEIQRTEQGDSAMYLCAKGTGELFFGEGSRLTVL.

The chain carries TRBV4-1 and TRBJ2-5; possible D gene TRBD1, 6 bases. Trimming cost V 0 bases and J 5 bases, with 19 bases left between them. This CDR3 region has 17 residues. Germline CDR1 reads MGHRA; CDR2 reads YSYEKL. The CDR3 bases are TGCGCCAGCAGCCAAGATCAGGGCAGGGGTGGAGTGGAGACCCAGTACTTC. This codes for CASSQDQGRGGVETQYF.

The chain carries TRBV10-3 and TRBJ2-2, with 9 bases fitting TRBD1. Per germline, CDR1 ENHRY and CDR2 SYGVKD. The trim removed 6 bases at V and 2 bases at J, leaving 4 bases unmatched. This CDR3 is built from 15 residues. DNA of the CDR3: TGTGCCATCAGAACGGGACAGGGAAACACCGGGGAGCTGTTTTTT. Translated, it gives CAIRTGQGNTGELFF.

The V gene is TRBV12-3 or TRBV12-4, the J gene TRBJ2-1; 7 bases line up with TRBD1. The CDR3 covers 13 residues. Losses at the gene ends were 5 bases for V and 10 bases for J; bases not matched to a gene: 8. This CDR3 is CASSQDRVGEQFF. The CDR3 bases are TGTGCCAGCAGTCAAGACAGGGTCGGGGAGCAGTTCTTC.

The chain carries TRBV9 and TRBJ2-7, with a weak D call TRBD1 (6 bases). The CDR3 is 14 amino acids. Germline V CDR1 and CDR2: SGDLS, YYNGEE. Trimming removed 0 bases at V and 3 bases at J, with 10 bases between. This CDR3 reads CASSVGIQGYEQYF. The CDR3, as DNA: TGTGCCAGCAGCGTAGGAATACAGGGCTACGAGCAGTACTTC. Full variable domain (missing parts from reference TRBV9 and TRBJ2-7): DSGVTQTPKHLITATGQRVTLRCSPRSGDLSVYWYQQSLDQGLQFLIQYYNGEERAKGNILERFSAQQFPDLHSELNLSSLELGDSALYFCASSVGIQGYEQYFGPGTRLTVT.

This clone was counted a single time. This rearrangement joins TRBV18 to TRBJ1-2, with 11 nucleotides matching TRBD1. The ends lost 1 base at V and 4 bases at J; junction bases unmatched: 11. This CDR3 contains 18 residues. The germline V gene encodes CDR1 KGHSH and CDR2 LQKENI. The CDR3 nucleotides read TGTGCCAGCTCACCACAAGGACAGGGGGCGTTTTTTAGCTATGGCTACACCTTC. Its translation is CASSPQGQGAFFSYGYTF.

This chain uses TRBV7-9 with TRBJ1-1, with 10 nucleotides matching TRBD1. Germline V gene data show CDR1 as SEHNR and CDR2 as FQNEAQ (reference sequence). Germline trimming cut 5 bases from V and 7 bases from J; bases unmatched to any gene: 10. CDR3 size: 15 residues. CDR3 nucleotide sequence: TGTGCCAGCAGCCTCCGGGACAGGGGTTCGAGTGAAGCTTTCTTT. Translating it yields CASSLRDRGSSEAFF.

The chain is built from TRBV7-3 and TRBJ2-7; tentatively, D is TRBD2 (5 bases). The V gene's germline CDR1 is SGHTA and CDR2 FQGTGA. The V end was cut by 3 bases, the J end by 0 bases, with 9 bases between. This CDR3 contains 14 residues. CDR3 residues: CASSLEEASYEQYF. The CDR3 region has the DNA TGTGCCAGCAGCTTGGAGGAGGCCTCCTACGAGCAGTACTTC.

V and J are TRBV2 and TRBJ2-2, with 7 bases that match TRBD1. J was trimmed by 2 bases and V by 6 bases; bases with no gene match: 3. From germline, CDR1 is SNHLY and CDR2 FYNNEI. This CDR3 has 14 amino acids. The CDR3 DNA is TGTGCCAGCAGGGGGACAGCTAACACCGGGGAGCTGTTTTTT. It translates to CASRGTANTGELFF.

The chain recombines TRBV11-2 with TRBJ1-4, with 10 bases that match TRBD1. The CDR3 is 16 amino acids. Per the germline V gene, CDR1 is SGHAT and CDR2 is FQNNGV. V trimming: 1 base; J trimming: 8 bases; junction bases outside the gene matches: 7. In DNA form, the CDR3 reads TGTGCCAGCAGCTTAGGGCATCGGGACAGGGGAGAAAAACTGTTTTTT. It encodes CASSLGHRDRGEKLFF.

This sequence joins TRBV7-2 and TRBJ2-1; a possible D gene is TRBD1 (7 bases). The CDR3 totals 17 residues. The ends were cut back, 5 bases at V and 3 bases at J, with 20 bases in the middle. Germline V gives CDR1 SGHTA, CDR2 FQGNSA. The CDR3 DNA sequence: TGTGCCAGCAGCCTCAGATCGCAGGGGGGACTCTACAATGAGCAGTTCTTC. This sequence encodes CASSLRSQGGLYNEQFF.

This rearrangement joins TRBV15 to TRBJ2-7; possibly TRBD1 for D (5 bases). Deletions cut 0 bases from V and 0 bases from J, with 12 bases between. This CDR3 comprises 16 residues. Germline CDR1 LNHNV, CDR2 YYDKDF (reference sequence). CDR3 residues: CATSRDFDRTSYEQYF. The CDR3 DNA reads TGTGCCACCAGCAGAGATTTCGACAGAACCTCCTACGAGCAGTACTTC.

The chain combines TRBV6-2 or TRBV6-3 with TRBJ1-2, with no clear D. In germline, CDR1 is MNHEY, CDR2 SVGEGT. The CDR3 is 14 residues long. Trimming cost V 0 bases and J 2 bases, with 7 bases left between them. The CDR3 protein is CASSYSTRNYGYTF. CDR3 nucleotides: TGTGCCAGCAGTTACTCGACAAGGAACTATGGCTACACCTTC.

The chain carries TRBV7-8 and TRBJ2-3; D is possibly TRBD2 (5 bases). With 5 bases removed from V and 5 bases from J, the gap between germline ends came to 14 bases. The CDR3 is made up of 14 amino acids. Germline V gene data show CDR1 as SGHVS and CDR2 as FQNEAQ. The CDR3 DNA sequence: TGTGCCAGCAGCCTAAGGGAGTCTGGAGATACGCAGTATTTT. The encoded protein is CASSLRESGDTQYF.

V gene TRBV3-1 (or the pseudogene TRBV3-2) combines with J gene TRBJ2-1, with TRBD1 matching over 9 bases. CDR1 and CDR2 from the germline V gene are LGHDT and YNNKEL (reference sequence). Trimming took 1 base from V and 15 from J; bases not matched to a gene: 4. This CDR3 spans 12 amino acids. CDR3 region: CASSQAGDRVFF. In DNA, the CDR3 is TGTGCCAGCAGCCAAGCAGGGGACAGGGTGTTCTTC.

The V and J genes are TRBV9 and TRBJ1-2, with TRBD1 identical over 9 bases. CDR1 and CDR2 from the germline V gene are SGDLS and YYNGEE. The CDR3 has 13 residues. The J segment lost 8 bases and the V segment lost 4 bases, leaving 6 bases of the junction unmatched. CDR3: CASSPRTGDGYTF. DNA of the CDR3: TGTGCCAGCAGCCCGAGGACAGGGGACGGCTACACCTTC.

The chain joins TRBV13 to TRBJ2-4; D not certain. This CDR3 has 13 residues. Germline CDR1 and CDR2: PRHDT and FYEKMQ (reference sequence). Trimming cost V 1 base and J 7 bases, with 8 bases left between them. CDR3 protein: CASSLVVENIQYF. For the CDR3, the DNA is TGTGCCAGCAGCTTAGTAGTGGAGAACATTCAGTACTTC.

This clone was recorded once. The chain has TRBV5-1 and TRBJ1-1; a possible D gene is TRBD1 (5 bases). Germline V gene lookup returns CDR1 SGHRS and CDR2 YFSETQ. The CDR3 is 15 amino acids. With 0 bases removed from V and 4 bases from J, the gap between germline ends came to 13 bases. CDR3 amino acids: CASSLGWGDVTEAFF. CDR3 in DNA: TGCGCCAGCAGCTTGGGATGGGGGGATGTCACTGAAGCTTTCTTT.

This chain links TRBV5-4 with TRBJ2-3, with D perhaps matching TRBD1 (6 bases). V gave up 2 bases and J gave up 2 bases, with 12 bases separating them. Germline CDR1 is SGHNT and CDR2 is YYREEE (reference sequence). The CDR3 loop spans 15 amino acids. CDR3 sequence (DNA): TGTGCCAGCAGCTTTGACGGACAGTACACAGATACGCAGTATTTT. Translation: CASSFDGQYTDTQYF.

V and J are TRBV19 and TRBJ1-5; 10 bases line up with TRBD1. V was clipped by 9 bases and J by 6 bases; unmatched bases: 5. This CDR3 is built from 13 residues. Looked up from germline, CDR1 is LNHDA and CDR2 is SQIVND (reference sequence). For the CDR3, the DNA is TGTGCCAGCGCGACAGGGGGCCTTCAGCCCCAGCATTTT. Amino acid sequence: CASATGGLQPQHF.